A selection of T cell receptor beta chains follows, all from one sample in a study of breast tumors, draining lymph nodes, adjacent tissues. TCRdb re-derived calls from the multiplex PCR reads in MiXCR, one entry per CDR3 protein. The sample lists about 270,000 distinct CDR3 sequences, around 31% occurring once. Source material: axillary lymph node tissue. The receptor set was obtained from a female donor with breast cancer. Some clones in this sample may be carry-over from other donors' samples. Both conserved end residues are part of each CDR3. A D gene is named only where the DNA matches it firmly. Rows may omit the clone size; those that give it use once, few, many or a size class.

v_gene	d_gene	abundance	j_gene	CDR3aa	CDR3nt
TRBV9	.	.	TRBJ2-2	CASSVDSGTGELFF	TGTGCCAGCAGCGTAGACAGCGGGACCGGGGAGCTGTTTTTT
TRBV20-1	TRBD2	.	TRBJ2-2	CSARIPGLAGDTGELFF	TGCAGTGCTAGGATACCGGGACTAGCGGGGGACACCGGGGAGCTGTTTTTT
TRBV15	.	many	TRBJ2-3	CATSRDLRQYSSTDTQYF	TGTGCCACCAGCAGAGATTTGCGACAGTATTCTAGCACAGATACGCAGTATTTT
TRBV20-1	.	many	TRBJ1-3	CSAHVQGTGNTIYF	TGCAGTGCTCACGTACAGGGAACTGGAAACACCATATATTTT
TRBV24-1	TRBD2	many	TRBJ2-3	CATSGPTSGSGDTQYF	TGTGCCACCAGTGGTCCTACTAGCGGGAGTGGGGATACGCAGTATTTT
TRBV11-2	.	many	TRBJ2-3	CASSLHPDSTDTQYF	TGTGCCAGCAGCTTACACCCGGATTCCACAGATACGCAGTATTTT
TRBV6-5	.	.	TRBJ2-1	CASSHALLNYNEQFF	TGTGCCAGCAGTCACGCGCTACTTAATTACAATGAGCAGTTCTTC
TRBV6-6	TRBD1	many	TRBJ1-5	CASRQQGAEDQPQHF	TGTGCCAGCAGACAACAGGGGGCTGAAGATCAGCCCCAGCATTTT
TRBV7-2	.	many	TRBJ2-3	CASSLGGGLDTQYF	TGTGCCAGCAGCTTAGGCGGCGGACTCGATACGCAGTATTTT
TRBV12-5	TRBD1	many	TRBJ1-6	CASGSGQGTSPLHF	TGTGCTAGTGGTTCTGGACAGGGGACATCACCCCTCCACTTT
TRBV4-2	TRBD2	.	TRBJ2-1	CASSQFASGTYNEQFF	TGTGCCAGCAGCCAATTCGCTAGCGGAACCTACAATGAGCAGTTCTTC
TRBV5-1	.	many	TRBJ2-3	CASSLEQGALGGTQYF	TGCGCCAGCAGCTTGGAACAGGGTGCCCTTGGAGGTACGCAGTATTTT
TRBV10-2	TRBD2	many	TRBJ2-1	CASREAGVTYNEQFF	TGCGCCAGCAGGGAAGCGGGAGTGACCTACAATGAGCAGTTCTTC
TRBV7-2	TRBD2	.	TRBJ2-7	CASSFLPGLAGGLTAYDQYF	TGTGCCAGCAGCTTTCTGCCGGGACTAGCGGGAGGGCTAACGGCATACGATCAGTACTTC
TRBV5-4	TRBD1	.	TRBJ2-1	CASRRPGTVYNEQFF	TGTGCCAGCAGACGGCCCGGGACAGTCTACAATGAGCAGTTCTTC
TRBV19	.	many	TRBJ2-2	CASSIRGATGELFF	TGTGCCAGTAGTATAAGGGGCGCGACCGGGGAGCTGTTTTTT
TRBV5-1	.	many	TRBJ2-3	CASSLEDSSTDTQYF	TGCGCCAGCAGCTTGGAAGACTCTAGCACAGATACGCAGTATTTT
TRBV20-1	TRBD1	many	TRBJ2-7	CSATGTGNTYEQYF	TGCAGTGCTACCGGGACAGGGAATACCTACGAGCAGTACTTC
TRBV28	TRBD1	few	TRBJ2-7	CASDRGYEQYF	TGTGCCAGCGACAGGGGCTACGAGCAGTACTTC
TRBV6-5	TRBD2	.	TRBJ2-1	CASMREGHNGQFF	TGTGCCAGCATGAGGGAGGGCCACAATGGGCAGTTCTTC
TRBV20-1	.	.	TRBJ2-5	CGAEKTEFQETQYF	TGCGGTGCCGAAAAAACAGAGTTCCAAGAGACCCAGTACTTC
TRBV20-1	TRBD2	.	TRBJ2-3	CSARGTLAGTTDTQYF	TGCAGTGCTAGAGGGACCCTAGCGGGAACTACAGATACGCAGTATTTT
TRBV24-1	.	many	TRBJ1-5	CATSDFTDQPQHF	TGTGCCACCAGTGATTTCACCGATCAGCCCCAGCATTTT
TRBV7-9	.	many	TRBJ1-5	CASSREGPHQPQHF	TGTGCCAGCAGCCGAGAGGGGCCGCATCAGCCCCAGCATTTT
TRBV20-1	.	once	TRBJ1-5	CSASSYLGSGQPQHF	TGCAGTGCCAGCAGTTACTTGGGGTCTGGACAGCCCCAGCATTTT
TRBV5-1	TRBD1	.	TRBJ2-3	CASTIRDRETDTQYF	TGCGCCAGCACCATTAGGGACAGGGAGACAGATACGCAGTATTTT